The 8 T cell receptor beta chains given below trace back to one sample, sequenced in a study of T cells in pancreatic ductal adenocarcinoma. Surgery without prior neoadjuvant therapy was the treatment of the selected pancreatic ductal adenocarcinoma patients. The protocol was immunoSEQ multiplex PCR, while the TCRdb copy is restricted to in-frame clones and leaves out a portion. Here the sample spans roughly 100,000 clones, 90% to 95% being singletons. The sequenced sample consisted of PBMCs. The receptor set was obtained from a human donor with pancreatic ductal adenocarcinoma.

This clone was seen a single time. The rearrangement uses TRBV9 and TRBJ1-5, with a possible D match to TRBD1 (5 bases). CDR1 is SGDLS and CDR2 is YYNGEE in the germline V gene. The CDR3 length is 14 residues. Trimming left V 0 bases short and J 6 bases short, with 10 bases between. CDR3: CASSVDWGGQPQHF. For the CDR3, the DNA is TGTGCCAGCAGCGTAGATTGGGGGGGTCAGCCCCAGCATTTT. The variable domain in full, completed from reference TRBV9 and TRBJ1-5, reads DSGVTQTPKHLITATGQRVTLRCSPRSGDLSVYWYQQSLDQGLQFLIQYYNGEERAKGNILERFSAQQFPDLHSELNLSSLELGDSALYFCASSVDWGGQPQHFGDGTRLSIL.

This clone has only one observation. The gene calls are TRBV28 and TRBJ2-3; tentatively, D is TRBD2 (6 bases). CDR1 is MDHEN, CDR2 SYDVKM, per germline. The CDR3 totals 13 residues. With 6 bases removed from V and 8 bases from J, the gap between germline ends came to 15 bases. DNA for the CDR3: TGTGCCAGCAGCCTTGGGACTTCAGGTACGCAGTATTTT. Its protein is CASSLGTSGTQYF.

The chain joins TRBV27 to TRBJ2-7; 7 bases align to TRBD2. Trimming took 3 bases from V and 6 from J; bases not matched to a gene: 5. Germline V gene lookup returns CDR1 MNHEY and CDR2 SMNVEV (reference sequence). The length of the CDR3 is 13 residues. The CDR3: CASSFVGGREQYF. CDR3 nucleotides: TGTGCCAGCAGTTTCGTGGGAGGGCGCGAGCAGTACTTC.

J is TRBJ2-7 and V is TRBV5-1; 9 nucleotides align to TRBD2. The junction had 2 bases not matched to a gene; V was cut back by 1 base and J by 0 bases. CDR1 and CDR2 (germline): SGHRS, YFSETQ. The CDR3 runs to 15 residues. The CDR3 protein is CASSLRAGGSYEQYF. The CDR3, as DNA: TGCGCCAGCAGCTTGAGAGCGGGAGGCTCCTACGAGCAGTACTTC.

CDR3 loop: CSGGVSYNEQFF. The CDR3 nucleotides read TGCAGCGGGGGAGTTAGCTACAATGAGCAGTTCTTC. The gene calls are TRBV29-1 and TRBJ2-1, with D possibly matching TRBD2 (5 bases). The CDR3 sequence is 12 residues long. V was trimmed by 7 bases and J by 3 bases, leaving 10 bases between them. The germline gives CDR1 SQVTM, CDR2 ANQGSEA.

V and J are TRBV6-5 and TRBJ2-7; 8 bases line up with TRBD1. CDR1 is MNHEY, CDR2 SVGAGI, per germline. With V trimmed by 0 bases and J by 2 bases, 6 bases remained unmatched. CDR3 length: 16 residues. Written as DNA, the CDR3 is TGTGCCAGCAGTTACTCAGACGCAGGGGGCACCTACGAGCAGTACTTC. Its protein product is CASSYSDAGGTYEQYF.

CDR3 DNA: TGTGCCAGCAGCTTAGGTTTCATTTCGCCTAACCGCGAGCAGTACTTC. Residues: CASSLGFISPNREQYF. This chain connects TRBV7-2 to TRBJ2-7; D is ambiguous. Germline-derived CDR1 and CDR2 are SGHTA and FQGNSA. Trimming pared 1 base from V and 6 bases from J, leaving 19 bases between. The CDR3 runs to 16 residues.

The rearrangement links TRBV28 to TRBJ1-2, with 7 nucleotides matching TRBD1. J gave up 4 bases and V 6 bases, and 11 bases lay outside the gene matches. CDR3 size: 15 residues. Germline V CDR1 and CDR2: MDHEN, SYDVKM. The CDR3 nucleotides are TGTGCCAGCAGCAGGGGACAGTTCGTGGGCTATGGCTACACCTTC. Encoded protein: CASSRGQFVGYGYTF.